This entry lists 19 T cell receptor beta chains sequenced from one sample in a study of cytomegalovirus exposure and HLA in healthy donors. TCRdb's table, derived via immunoSEQ multiplex PCR, lists solely in-frame clones and lacks some. The profile covers about 180,000 clones, with 85% appearing a single time and 16% taken by the ten largest. Sequences were obtained from PBMCs. These receptors were collected from a man aged 18 to 30 in good health and CMV-seropositive.

The chain is built from TRBV15 and TRBJ2-5; D might be TRBD2 (5 bases). The V end was cut by 0 bases, the J end by 4 bases, with 12 bases between. Germline loops: CDR1 LNHNV, CDR2 YYDKDF (reference sequence). There are 15 residues in the CDR3. The CDR3 sequence is CATSRDRLAGETQYF. The DNA of the CDR3 is TGTGCCACCAGCAGAGATAGGCTAGCTGGAGAGACCCAGTACTTC.

This rearrangement joins TRBV5-4 to TRBJ1-4; possible D gene TRBD1, 5 bases. CDR1 is SGHNT, CDR2 YYREEE, per germline (reference sequence). Trimming pared 9 bases from V and 2 bases from J, leaving 14 bases between. The CDR3 is 14 amino acids. The CDR3 protein is CATSPGRTNEKLFF. CDR3 coding DNA: TGTGCCACTTCGCCAGGGAGGACTAATGAAAAACTGTTTTTT. The full variable domain, its missing parts supplied by reference TRBV5-4 and TRBJ1-4, is ETGVTQSPTHLIKTRGQQVTLRCSSQSGHNTVSWYQQALGQGPQFIFQYYREEENGRGNFPPRFSGLQFPNYSSELNVNALELDDSALYLCATSPGRTNEKLFFGSGTQLSVL.

The chain combines TRBV5-1 with TRBJ1-2; D is ambiguous. Germline values: CDR1 SGHRS, CDR2 YFSETQ. Trimming removed 5 bases from V and 0 bases from J, with 17 bases in between. The CDR3 spans 16 residues. The CDR3 protein is CASRPFMTDSNYGYTF. DNA of the CDR3: TGCGCCAGCAGACCCTTTATGACGGACTCTAACTATGGCTACACCTTC.

This chain joins TRBV28 and TRBJ2-2; 9 positions match TRBD2. Trimming took 3 bases from V and 6 from J; bases not matched to a gene: 8. Germline-derived CDR1 and CDR2 are MDHEN and SYDVKM. CDR3 length equals 16 residues. The CDR3 loop is CASSLAGGPGAGELFF. CDR3 DNA: TGTGCCAGCAGTTTGGCGGGAGGGCCCGGGGCCGGGGAGCTGTTTTTT.

The gene calls are TRBV7-2 and TRBJ2-1, with 8 bases fitting TRBD2. The CDR3 has 15 residues. Germline-derived CDR1 and CDR2 are SGHTA and FQGNSA. J lost 0 bases, V lost 4 bases, and 2 bases had no gene match. CDR3 DNA sequence: TGTGCCAGCAGCTCGACTAGCGCCTCCTACAATGAGCAGTTCTTC. Encoded protein: CASSSTSASYNEQFF.

This rearrangement joins TRBV9 to TRBJ2-7, with 9 bases that match TRBD1. CDR3 length: 13 residues. V dropped 7 bases and J dropped 3; count of bases not matched to a gene: 5. Per germline, CDR1 SGDLS and CDR2 YYNGEE. This CDR3 reads CASGPGQGYEQYF. CDR3 nucleotide sequence: TGTGCCAGCGGTCCGGGACAGGGCTACGAGCAGTACTTC.

The chain carries TRBV30 and TRBJ1-2; weak D call: TRBD1 (5 bases). CDR1 GTSNPN and CDR2 SVGIG come from the germline V gene (reference sequence). V gave up 1 base and J gave up 7 bases, with 10 bases separating them. The CDR3 sequence is 12 residues long. Here the CDR3 reads CAWSGGGSGYTF. DNA for the CDR3: TGTGCCTGGAGTGGGGGGGGTTCTGGCTACACCTTC.

The chain recombines TRBV5-1 with TRBJ2-7, with TRBD2 identical over 7 bases. V lost 0 bases to trimming and J lost 4 bases; unmatched junction nucleotides: 4. Per germline, CDR1 SGHRS and CDR2 YFSETQ. The CDR3 runs 14 residues. The CDR3 DNA follows: TGCGCCAGCAGCTTGGCCAGCGGGACGTACGAGCAGTACTTC. This gives the protein CASSLASGTYEQYF.

The genes are TRBV6-5 and TRBJ1-5; a possible D gene is TRBD1 (5 bases). V lost 5 bases to trimming and J lost 5 bases, with 10 bases between them. This CDR3 is built from 13 residues. CDR1 and CDR2 from the germline V gene are MNHEY and SVGAGI. CDR3 sequence (DNA): TGTGCCAGCAGTCTTAGCAGGGATCAGCCCCAGCATTTT. It specifies CASSLSRDQPQHF.

The V call is TRBV19, the J call TRBJ2-3, with 12 bases lining up with TRBD2. The trim removed 4 bases at V and 1 base at J, leaving 3 bases unmatched. Germline V gene lookup returns CDR1 LNHDA and CDR2 SQIVND (reference sequence). The CDR3 extends over 16 amino acids. The CDR3 DNA reads TGTGCCAGTAGTAGGACTAGCGGGAAAGGCACAGATACGCAGTATTTT. This encodes CASSRTSGKGTDTQYF.

This clone was recorded once. The chain employs TRBV5-4 and TRBJ2-1; 8 bases map to TRBD2. CDR3 length equals 16 residues. Germline values: CDR1 SGHNT, CDR2 YYREEE (reference sequence). V was pared by 0 bases and J by 8 bases, with 10 bases of the junction left unmatched. As DNA, the CDR3 is TGTGCCAGCAGCTTGGACTCCAGCGGGAGTTTGTATGAGCAGTTCTTC. Its translation is CASSLDSSGSLYEQFF.

The chain has TRBV27 and TRBJ2-7; D might be TRBD2 (5 bases). The V gene's germline CDR1 is MNHEY and CDR2 SMNVEV (reference sequence). Deletions cut 3 bases from V and 5 bases from J, with 14 bases between. The CDR3 contains 14 residues. The CDR3 region is CASSFEGRMHEQYF. The CDR3 DNA is TGTGCCAGCAGTTTTGAGGGAAGGATGCACGAGCAGTACTTC.

This clone was seen only a few times. The sample holds other DNA sequences that translate to the same CDR3. The rearrangement uses TRBV30 and TRBJ1-2; tentative D call: TRBD1 (6 bases). The CDR3 is 12 amino acids. CDR1 GTSNPN and CDR2 SVGIG come from the germline V gene (reference sequence). Trimming took off 2 bases at V and 2 bases at J, with 6 bases between the two ends. The CDR3 DNA reads as TGTGCCTGGAGTACAGGGAACTATGGCTACACCTTC. This codes for CAWSTGNYGYTF.

The chain employs TRBV7-9 and TRBJ2-1; TRBD1 aligns across 10 bases. The CDR3 is 14 amino acids. The ends lost 3 bases at V and 6 bases at J; junction bases unmatched: 2. Looked up from germline, CDR1 is SEHNR and CDR2 is FQNEAQ (reference sequence). DNA of the CDR3: TGTGCCAGCAGCTTCGGGACAGGGGTCAATGAGCAGTTCTTC. It translates to CASSFGTGVNEQFF.

V gene TRBV7-6 combines with J gene TRBJ1-4, with D unclear. The CDR3 runs to 16 residues. Germline CDR1 SGHVS, CDR2 FNYEAQ. V lost 3 bases, J lost 4 bases, and 15 bases lay in between. The CDR3 DNA is TGTGCCAGCAGCTTCTCTGGCGGCCCATATAATGAAAAACTGTTTTTT. Translated, it gives CASSFSGGPYNEKLFF.

The chain couples TRBV19 to TRBJ1-5; D gene unclear. Trimming removed 8 bases at V and 1 base at J, with 9 bases between. The CDR3 runs to 13 residues. Germline V lookup: CDR1 LNHDA, CDR2 SQIVND (reference sequence). The CDR3 spells CASGGQSNQPQHF. CDR3 nucleotide sequence: TGTGCCAGTGGCGGGCAGAGCAATCAGCCCCAGCATTTT.

The V gene is TRBV28, the J gene TRBJ2-2; D gene unclear. The V and J ends lost 3 bases and 2 bases respectively, with 7 bases between them. CDR3 length: 14 amino acids. Per germline, CDR1 MDHEN and CDR2 SYDVKM. The CDR3 loop reads CASSFRLNTGELFF. For the CDR3, the DNA is TGTGCCAGCAGTTTTCGCCTAAACACCGGGGAGCTGTTTTTT.

The rearrangement joins TRBV27 to TRBJ2-3; 9 nucleotides align to TRBD1. The V segment lost 6 bases and the J segment 5 bases; nucleotides outside the gene matches: 9. The CDR3 has 15 residues. The germline V gene encodes CDR1 MNHEY and CDR2 SMNVEV (reference sequence). The CDR3 sequence is CASSRGQGSVDTQYF. The CDR3 bases are TGTGCCAGCAGCCGCGGACAGGGGTCTGTAGATACGCAGTATTTT.

The chain has TRBV5-6 and TRBJ2-1; tentatively, D is TRBD2 (5 bases). Germline V gene data show CDR1 as SGHDT and CDR2 as YYEEEE. The CDR3 has 11 amino acids. Trimming shortened V by 2 bases and J by 8 bases, and 5 bases separated the two germline ends. Here the CDR3 reads CASSFSDEQFF. The CDR3 DNA is TGTGCCAGCAGCTTTAGCGATGAGCAGTTCTTC.